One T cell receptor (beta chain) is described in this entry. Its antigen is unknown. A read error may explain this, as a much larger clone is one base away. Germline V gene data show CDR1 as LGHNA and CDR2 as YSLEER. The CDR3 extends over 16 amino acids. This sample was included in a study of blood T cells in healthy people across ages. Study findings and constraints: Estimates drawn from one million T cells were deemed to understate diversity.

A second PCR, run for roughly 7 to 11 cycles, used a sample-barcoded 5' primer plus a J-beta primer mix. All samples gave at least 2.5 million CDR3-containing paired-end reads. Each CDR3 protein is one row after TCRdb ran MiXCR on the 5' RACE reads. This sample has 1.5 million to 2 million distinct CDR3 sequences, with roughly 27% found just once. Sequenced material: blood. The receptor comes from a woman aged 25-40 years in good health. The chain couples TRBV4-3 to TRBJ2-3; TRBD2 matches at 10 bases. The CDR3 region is CARSQEAGGSTDTQYF. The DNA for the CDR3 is TGCGCCAGAAGCCAAGAAGCGGGGGGGAGCACAGATACGCAGTATTTT.